Listed below are T cell receptor beta chains from one sample, sequenced in a study of a mutant IDH1 vaccine in newly diagnosed glioma. No cognate antigen is known for these TCRs. The protocol was immunoSEQ multiplex PCR, while the TCRdb copy is restricted to in-frame clones and leaves out a portion. The sample yields approximately 50,000 clones, over 60% seen once. The input for sequencing was PBMCs, taken from a glioma patient whose treatment included an IDH1 peptide vaccine. The receptor set was obtained from a man in his forties with glioma. Both conserved end residues are trimmed from each CDR3.

CDR3: ASSELGHGDEKLF; V: TRBV10-2
CDR3: ASSYSLGAVEYEQY; V: TRBV5-6
CDR3: ASSSMTSETDTQY; V: TRBV6-6
CDR3: ASSFRHPNTEAF; V: TRBV7-8
CDR3: ASSRDPNYGYT; V: TRBV6-6
CDR3: ASSLDWDHTDTQY; V: TRBV11-2
CDR3: ASSWEAGNSYNEQF; V: TRBV19
CDR3: ASRHSPGLAGATDTQY; V: TRBV27
CDR3: ASSYSTWENTEAF; V: TRBV6-5
CDR3: AISESWTSEIRDNEQF; V: TRBV10-3
CDR3: ASSALSEGAF; V: TRBV6-1
CDR3: ASSLVSGTYNEQF; V: TRBV7-8
CDR3: ATSSVARGGEQF; V: TRBV15
CDR3: ASSFTRTGELF; V: TRBV6-5
CDR3: ASSRGKSPNEQF; V: TRBV7-6
CDR3: ASSEGGGTEAF; V: TRBV19
CDR3: ASSRRGLAGSTDTQY; V: TRBV5-6
CDR3: ASSQPRERNTIY; V: TRBV4-1
CDR3: ASSVTSGAPYEQY; V: TRBV5-1
CDR3: ASSMGASGTQETQY; V: TRBV9
CDR3: ASSYGSSEQF; V: TRBV5-5
CDR3: ASSQRTSGTDYNEQF; V: TRBV4-3
CDR3: ASSSRGPSYEQY; V: TRBV2
CDR3: ASSAGTSSNEQF; V: TRBV6-4
CDR3: ASSLERGTGELF; V: TRBV7-2
CDR3: AWSALGASGNTIY; V: TRBV30
CDR3: ASSPRETSLETQY; V: TRBV9
CDR3: ASSWGQNTGELF; V: TRBV6-5
CDR3: ASRMGLEETQY; V: TRBV6-4
CDR3: ASSIEEYSQH; V: TRBV19
CDR3: ASTIYRAHYGYT; V: TRBV6-1
CDR3: ASSTTHRPSEQY; V: TRBV6-6
CDR3: ASSLTWGSTDTQY; V: TRBV7-2
CDR3: ASSPGQGAYNEQF; V: TRBV5-4
CDR3: ASSFQGYQETQY; V: TRBV5-1
CDR3: ASSLASGTGVNSNEKLF; V: TRBV5-1
CDR3: ASSQGSTSEQF; V: TRBV4-2
CDR3: ASSLDPLGPDTQY; V: TRBV5-6
CDR3: ASSVATGSSYNEQF; V: TRBV9
CDR3: ASSLKEGYEQY; V: TRBV11-2